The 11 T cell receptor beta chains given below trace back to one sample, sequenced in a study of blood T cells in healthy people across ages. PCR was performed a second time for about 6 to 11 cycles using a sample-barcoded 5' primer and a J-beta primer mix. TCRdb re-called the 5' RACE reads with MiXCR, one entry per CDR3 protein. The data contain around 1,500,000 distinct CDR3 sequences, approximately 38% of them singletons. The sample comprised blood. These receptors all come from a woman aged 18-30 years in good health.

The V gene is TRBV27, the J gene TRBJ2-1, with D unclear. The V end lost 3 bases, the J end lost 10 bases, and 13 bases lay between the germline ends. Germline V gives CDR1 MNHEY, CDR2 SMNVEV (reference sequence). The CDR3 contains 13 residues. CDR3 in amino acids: CASSLDGVMEQFF. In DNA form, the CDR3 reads TGTGCCAGCAGTTTGGATGGGGTAATGGAGCAGTTCTTC.

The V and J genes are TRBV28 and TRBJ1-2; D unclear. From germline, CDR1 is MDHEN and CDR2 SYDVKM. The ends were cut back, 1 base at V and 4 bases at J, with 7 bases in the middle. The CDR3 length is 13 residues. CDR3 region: CASSLSVPYGYTF. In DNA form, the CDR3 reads TGTGCCAGCAGTTTATCTGTCCCCTATGGCTACACCTTC.

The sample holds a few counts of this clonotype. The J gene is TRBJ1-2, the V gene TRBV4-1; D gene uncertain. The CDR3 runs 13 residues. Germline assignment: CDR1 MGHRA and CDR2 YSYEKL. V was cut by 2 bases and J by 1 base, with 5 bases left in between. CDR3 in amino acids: CASSQPSNYGYTF. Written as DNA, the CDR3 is TGCGCCAGCAGCCAACCCAGTAACTATGGCTACACCTTC.

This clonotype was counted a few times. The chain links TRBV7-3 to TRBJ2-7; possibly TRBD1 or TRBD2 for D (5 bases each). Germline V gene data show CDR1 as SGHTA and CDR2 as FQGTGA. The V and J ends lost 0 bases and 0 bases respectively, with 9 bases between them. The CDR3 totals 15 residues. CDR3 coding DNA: TGTGCCAGCAGCTTAACAGGGGACGGCTCCTACGAGCAGTACTTC. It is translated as CASSLTGDGSYEQYF.

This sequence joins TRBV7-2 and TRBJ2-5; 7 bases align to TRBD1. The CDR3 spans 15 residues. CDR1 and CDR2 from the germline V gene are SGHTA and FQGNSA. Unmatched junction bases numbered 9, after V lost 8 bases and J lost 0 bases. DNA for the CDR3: TGTGCCAGCCTAAGCCGGGACAGCTACCAAGAGACCCAGTACTTC. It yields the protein CASLSRDSYQETQYF.

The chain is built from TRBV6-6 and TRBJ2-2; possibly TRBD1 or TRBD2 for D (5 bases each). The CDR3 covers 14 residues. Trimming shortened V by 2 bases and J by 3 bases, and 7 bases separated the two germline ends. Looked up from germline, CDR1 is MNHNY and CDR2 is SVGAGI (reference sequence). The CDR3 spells CASSYGGYTGELFF. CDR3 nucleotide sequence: TGTGCCAGCAGTTACGGGGGTTACACCGGGGAGCTGTTTTTT.

CDR3 amino acids: CASSQVGVPQETQYF. The DNA of the CDR3 is TGCGCCAGCAGCCAAGTCGGGGTCCCTCAAGAGACCCAGTACTTC. The V and J genes are TRBV4-1 and TRBJ2-5, with D possibly matching TRBD2 (5 bases). V lost 1 base and J 2 bases, leaving 11 bases between the germline ends. Germline V CDR1 and CDR2: MGHRA, YSYEKL. CDR3 length: 15 residues.

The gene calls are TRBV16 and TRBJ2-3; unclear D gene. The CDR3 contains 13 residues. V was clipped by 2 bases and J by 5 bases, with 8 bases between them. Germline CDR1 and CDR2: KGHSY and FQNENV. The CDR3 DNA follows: TGTGCCAGCAGCCAAGGACGACAAGATACGCAGTATTTT. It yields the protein CASSQGRQDTQYF.

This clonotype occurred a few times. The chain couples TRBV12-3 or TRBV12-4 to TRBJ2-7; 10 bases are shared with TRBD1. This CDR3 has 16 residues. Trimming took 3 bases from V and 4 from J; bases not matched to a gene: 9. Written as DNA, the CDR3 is TGTGCCAGCAGTTTTTCTACGGGACAGGGGAGGTACGAGCAGTACTTC. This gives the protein CASSFSTGQGRYEQYF.

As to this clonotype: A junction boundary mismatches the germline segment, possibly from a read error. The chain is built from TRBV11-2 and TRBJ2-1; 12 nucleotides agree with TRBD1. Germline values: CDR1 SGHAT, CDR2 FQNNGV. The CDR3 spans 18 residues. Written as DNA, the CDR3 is TGTGCCAGCAGCTTAGCTTTAGGGGACAGGGGGCTGTACAATGAGCGGTTCTTC. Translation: CASSLALGDRGLYNERFF.

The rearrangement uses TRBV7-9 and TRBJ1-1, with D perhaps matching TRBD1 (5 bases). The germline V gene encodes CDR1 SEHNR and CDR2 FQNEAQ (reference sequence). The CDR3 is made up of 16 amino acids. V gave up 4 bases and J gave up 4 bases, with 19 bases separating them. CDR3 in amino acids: CASSSSQGVRGTEAFF. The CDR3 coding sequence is TGTGCCAGCAGCTCGAGCCAGGGTGTACGGGGCACTGAAGCTTTCTTT.